The rows below give T cell receptor beta chains drawn from one sample of a study of T-cell memory formation after mild COVID-19. TCRdb re-analysed the 5' RACE reads in MiXCR, keeping a single row per CDR3 protein. In the table there are about 190,000 distinct CDR3 sequences, about 17% of which are singletons. The sequencing sample was made of PBMCs or a T cell subset sorted from them (not recorded which). The source is an adult woman who had mild COVID-19 (a few samples of this study predate the infection). Cell type and time point are not known. Both conserved end residues are part of each CDR3. D genes are given only for firm matches. Some rows mark clone size as missing; the rest say once, few, many or name a class of expanded clone.

j_gene: TRBJ1-2
abundance: .
v_gene: TRBV29-1
d_gene: TRBD1
CDR3nt: TGCAGCACGGGGACAGGGGACGGATATGGCTACACCTTC
CDR3aa: CSTGTGDGYGYTF

j_gene: TRBJ1-1
abundance: few
v_gene: TRBV2
d_gene: .
CDR3nt: TGTGCCAGCAGAGCCGACAGGAACACTGAAGCTTTCTTT
CDR3aa: CASRADRNTEAFF

j_gene: TRBJ2-5
abundance: few
v_gene: TRBV12-3/TRBV12-4
d_gene: .
CDR3nt: TGTGCCAGCAGTTTTGGTGGCGGGCCTGTTGAGACCCAGTACTTC
CDR3aa: CASSFGGGPVETQYF

j_gene: TRBJ2-3
abundance: .
v_gene: TRBV19
d_gene: TRBD2
CDR3nt: TGTGCCAGTCGGACTAGCGGGAGAACAGATACGCAGTATTTT
CDR3aa: CASRTSGRTDTQYF

j_gene: TRBJ2-7
abundance: few
v_gene: TRBV6-1
d_gene: .
CDR3nt: TGTGCCAGCACCCGGAATAGCGGAGGGGAGCAGTACTTC
CDR3aa: CASTRNSGGEQYF

j_gene: TRBJ2-1
abundance: few
v_gene: TRBV12-3/TRBV12-4
d_gene: TRBD2
CDR3nt: TGTGCCAGCACCCCGTCAGCGGGAGCCTTCGGTGAGCAGTTCTTC
CDR3aa: CASTPSAGAFGEQFF

j_gene: TRBJ1-2
abundance: few
v_gene: TRBV7-2
d_gene: .
CDR3nt: TGTGCCAGCAGCTTAGCGCGGGGCCAGACCGGCTACACCTTC
CDR3aa: CASSLARGQTGYTF

j_gene: TRBJ2-7
abundance: .
v_gene: TRBV7-9
d_gene: .
CDR3nt: TGTGTCAGCAGCCCCGGGTCCGAGCAGTACTTC
CDR3aa: CVSSPGSEQYF

j_gene: TRBJ2-3
abundance: few
v_gene: TRBV6-5
d_gene: TRBD1
CDR3nt: TGTGCCAGCAGTACCCGGGACAGGGACACAGATACGCAGTATTTT
CDR3aa: CASSTRDRDTDTQYF

j_gene: TRBJ2-2
abundance: many
v_gene: TRBV5-1
d_gene: .
CDR3nt: TGCGCCAGCAGCCCGTTTTCAGGGAACACCGGGGAGCTGTTTTTT
CDR3aa: CASSPFSGNTGELFF

j_gene: TRBJ2-7
abundance: .
v_gene: TRBV7-2
d_gene: .
CDR3nt: TGTGCCAGCAGCTTAGAGGGCAGGGGGGCCTACGAGCAGTACTTC
CDR3aa: CASSLEGRGAYEQYF

j_gene: TRBJ2-5
abundance: many
v_gene: TRBV5-5
d_gene: TRBD1
CDR3nt: TGTGCCAGCAGCCCGAATGATGACAGGGTAGGGGAGACCCAGTACTTC
CDR3aa: CASSPNDDRVGETQYF

j_gene: TRBJ1-2
abundance: few
v_gene: TRBV5-6
d_gene: .
CDR3nt: TGTGCCAGCACCGTTGCGGCGACTAACTATGGCTACACCTTC
CDR3aa: CASTVAATNYGYTF

j_gene: TRBJ2-3
abundance: .
v_gene: TRBV20-1
d_gene: .
CDR3nt: TGCAGTGCTAGACCCGAGTGGGGAGATACGCAGTATTTT
CDR3aa: CSARPEWGDTQYF

j_gene: TRBJ1-1
abundance: many
v_gene: TRBV5-1
d_gene: .
CDR3nt: TGCGCCAGCAGCCCCGAGGACAAGAACACTGAAGCTTTCTTT
CDR3aa: CASSPEDKNTEAFF

j_gene: TRBJ2-7
abundance: many
v_gene: TRBV12-3/TRBV12-4
d_gene: .
CDR3nt: TGTGCCAGCACCATGGGTGGGGGAAGCTCCTACGAGCAGTACTTC
CDR3aa: CASTMGGGSSYEQYF

j_gene: TRBJ2-2
abundance: few
v_gene: TRBV27
d_gene: .
CDR3nt: TGTGCCAGCAGAGGCGGGAACACCGGGGAGCTGTTTTTT
CDR3aa: CASRGGNTGELFF

j_gene: TRBJ2-5
abundance: .
v_gene: TRBV11-3
d_gene: .
CDR3nt: TGTGCCAGCAGCCTCCAGGGGGGCGGAGAGACCCAGTACTTC
CDR3aa: CASSLQGGGETQYF

j_gene: TRBJ1-6
abundance: few
v_gene: TRBV7-6
d_gene: TRBD1
CDR3nt: TGTGCCAGCAGCCAAGAACCGGGACAGAACAATTCACCCCTCCACTTT
CDR3aa: CASSQEPGQNNSPLHF

j_gene: TRBJ1-5
abundance: few
v_gene: TRBV5-5
d_gene: .
CDR3nt: TGTGCCAGCAGTCTCACAGGGCAACAGCCCCAGCATTTT
CDR3aa: CASSLTGQQPQHF

j_gene: TRBJ1-2
abundance: .
v_gene: TRBV6-6
d_gene: .
CDR3nt: TGTGCCAGCAGCCGACCCGAGCCAGGATCCTATGGCTACACCTTC
CDR3aa: CASSRPEPGSYGYTF

j_gene: TRBJ2-6
abundance: .
v_gene: TRBV2
d_gene: .
CDR3nt: TGTGCCAGCAGTGCAGGGGGGGCCTCTGGGGCCAACGTCCTGACTTTC
CDR3aa: CASSAGGASGANVLTF

j_gene: TRBJ1-4
abundance: .
v_gene: TRBV12-3/TRBV12-4
d_gene: TRBD1
CDR3nt: TGTGCCAGCAGTCCGGACAGGGTTGAAAAACTGTTTTTT
CDR3aa: CASSPDRVEKLFF

j_gene: TRBJ2-5
abundance: many
v_gene: TRBV7-8
d_gene: TRBD2
CDR3nt: TGTGCCAGCAGCTTTCAGCGGGGGGGCGGGCAGACCCAGTACTTC
CDR3aa: CASSFQRGGGQTQYF

j_gene: TRBJ2-1
abundance: .
v_gene: TRBV12-3/TRBV12-4
d_gene: .
CDR3nt: TGTGCCAGCGGATACAATGAGCAGTTCTTC
CDR3aa: CASGYNEQFF

j_gene: TRBJ1-5
abundance: many
v_gene: TRBV4-2
d_gene: .
CDR3nt: TGTGCCAGCAGCCTCGAACGGGGAGGCAATCAGCCCCAGCATTTT
CDR3aa: CASSLERGGNQPQHF

j_gene: TRBJ1-2
abundance: .
v_gene: TRBV12-3/TRBV12-4
d_gene: .
CDR3nt: TGTGCCAGCAGTTTAAGCCTGGGGGGCTCTGGCTACACCTTC
CDR3aa: CASSLSLGGSGYTF

j_gene: TRBJ1-2
abundance: few
v_gene: TRBV12-3/TRBV12-4
d_gene: .
CDR3nt: TGTGCCAGCGGGACACGGGTGGTGTATGGCTACACCTTC
CDR3aa: CASGTRVVYGYTF

j_gene: TRBJ1-2
abundance: .
v_gene: TRBV5-1
d_gene: .
CDR3nt: TGCGCCAGCAGCCCGACAATAGACTATGGCTACACCTTC
CDR3aa: CASSPTIDYGYTF

j_gene: TRBJ1-2
abundance: few
v_gene: TRBV5-5
d_gene: .
CDR3nt: TGTGCCAGCAGCTTAACAGGGCTGAACTATGGCTACACCTTC
CDR3aa: CASSLTGLNYGYTF

j_gene: TRBJ1-1
abundance: .
v_gene: TRBV14
d_gene: .
CDR3nt: TGTGCCAGCAGCCAAGGACGCGGGAACACTGAAGCTTTCTTT
CDR3aa: CASSQGRGNTEAFF

j_gene: TRBJ2-7
abundance: many
v_gene: TRBV10-3
d_gene: TRBD2
CDR3nt: TGTGCCATCAGCGCAGCTAGCGGGAGGATCTACGAGCAGTACTTC
CDR3aa: CAISAASGRIYEQYF

j_gene: TRBJ2-6
abundance: .
v_gene: TRBV7-9
d_gene: .
CDR3nt: TGTGCCAGCAGCCCAGGCGGGGGCGCGTGGGGGGCCAACGTCCTGACTTTC
CDR3aa: CASSPGGGAWGANVLTF

j_gene: TRBJ2-1
abundance: .
v_gene: TRBV7-2
d_gene: TRBD1
CDR3nt: TGTGCCAGCAGCTCACAGGGGGCCGGGGTGATAGGGAATGAGCAGTTCTTC
CDR3aa: CASSSQGAGVIGNEQFF

j_gene: TRBJ2-6
abundance: few
v_gene: TRBV7-2
d_gene: .
CDR3nt: TGTGCCAGCAGCTTAGACGGCAGTTGGGGCTCTGGGGCCAACGTCCTGACTTTC
CDR3aa: CASSLDGSWGSGANVLTF

j_gene: TRBJ2-5
abundance: many
v_gene: TRBV30
d_gene: TRBD1
CDR3nt: TGTGCCTGGAGTGTAGGGGACAGAGACCAAGAGACCCAGTACTTC
CDR3aa: CAWSVGDRDQETQYF

j_gene: TRBJ1-5
abundance: many
v_gene: TRBV20-1
d_gene: TRBD1
CDR3nt: TGCAGTGCTAGCCGATACAGGGGCCTTAGCAATCAGCCCCAGCATTTT
CDR3aa: CSASRYRGLSNQPQHF

j_gene: TRBJ2-7
abundance: .
v_gene: TRBV5-5
d_gene: .
CDR3nt: TGTGCCAGCAGCTCGGAGTTGGGGGCCGCCGAGCAGTACTTC
CDR3aa: CASSSELGAAEQYF

j_gene: TRBJ2-3
abundance: few
v_gene: TRBV11-2
d_gene: .
CDR3nt: TGTGCCAGCAGCTTAAGTCCCACAGATACGCAGTATTTT
CDR3aa: CASSLSPTDTQYF

j_gene: TRBJ2-4
abundance: .
v_gene: TRBV2
d_gene: .
CDR3nt: TGTGCCAGCAGTACCACCGGCGGGATAAACATTCAGTACTTC
CDR3aa: CASSTTGGINIQYF

j_gene: TRBJ2-1
abundance: .
v_gene: TRBV12-3/TRBV12-4
d_gene: .
CDR3nt: TGTGCCAGCAGTCCAAGAACCTCCTACAGGGTACGGCAGTTCTTC
CDR3aa: CASSPRTSYRVRQFF

j_gene: TRBJ1-4
abundance: few
v_gene: TRBV5-1
d_gene: .
CDR3nt: TGCGCCAGCAGCTTGGCCGGGACCGCCAATAATGAAAAACTGTTTTTT
CDR3aa: CASSLAGTANNEKLFF

j_gene: TRBJ2-3
abundance: few
v_gene: TRBV12-3/TRBV12-4
d_gene: TRBD2
CDR3nt: TGTGCCAGCAGTTTGGGAGCGGGGGGGTGGAATACGCAGTATTTT
CDR3aa: CASSLGAGGWNTQYF

j_gene: TRBJ1-1
abundance: few
v_gene: TRBV7-9
d_gene: TRBD1
CDR3nt: TGTGCCAGCAGCTTAGTACAGGGGGCCCCTGAAGCTTTCTTT
CDR3aa: CASSLVQGAPEAFF

j_gene: TRBJ2-2
abundance: few
v_gene: TRBV5-1
d_gene: .
CDR3nt: TGCGCCAGCAGCTGGGACGCGAACACCGGGGAGCTGTTTTTT
CDR3aa: CASSWDANTGELFF